A selection of T cell receptor beta chains follows, all from one sample in a study of tissue T cells after allogeneic stem cell transplantation. Sequenced by immunoSEQ multiplex PCR; TCRdb stores in-frame clones only, minus some. The table has 25,000 to 30,000 clones, 91% seen once. Sequencing used blood, obtained before transplantation. The source of these receptors is a male donor at least 60 years old who later had graft-versus-host disease after an allogeneic stem cell transplant. Both conserved end residues are part of each CDR3. Fields, in order: J gene, clone size, V gene, CDR3 length, D gene, CDR3 protein, CDR3 DNA. A D gene is named only where the DNA matches it firmly. Rows may omit the clone size; those that give it use once, few, many or a size class.

TRBJ1-3,once,TRBV4-1,17,.,CASSQGSFAGIGNTIYF,TGCGCCAGCAGCCAAGGTTCTTTTGCAGGGATTGGAAACACCATATATTTT
TRBJ1-1,.,TRBV18,17,.,CASSPIPGGERNTEAFF,TGTGCCAGCTCACCAATCCCGGGAGGTGAGAGAAACACTGAAGCTTTCTTT
TRBJ2-3,.,TRBV7-2,14,.,CASSLAFGTDTQYF,TGTGCCAGCAGCTTAGCTTTCGGTACAGATACGCAGTATTTT
TRBJ2-5,.,TRBV13,16,TRBD1,CASSPRRDRGSETQYF,TGTGCCAGCAGCCCCCGCCGGGACAGGGGATCGGAGACCCAGTACTTC
TRBJ1-1,.,TRBV7-9,14,.,CASSWGRMNTEAFF,TGTGCCAGCAGCTGGGGCAGGATGAACACTGAAGCTTTCTTT
TRBJ2-7,.,TRBV6-1,14,TRBD2,CASSEGLSIYEQYF,TGTGCCAGCAGTGAGGGACTATCCATCTACGAGCAGTACTTC
TRBJ1-1,once,TRBV5-8,14,TRBD1,CASSFGQGNTEAFF,TGTGCCAGCAGCTTTGGACAGGGGAACACTGAAGCTTTCTTT
TRBJ1-2,.,TRBV4-1,15,.,CASSQGGPRAYGYTF,TGCGCCAGCAGCCAAGGAGGTCCCCGGGCCTATGGCTACACCTTC
TRBJ1-1,.,TRBV18,12,.,CASSPRVAEAFF,TGTGCCAGCTCACCACGGGTTGCTGAAGCTTTCTTT
TRBJ1-2,once,TRBV28,12,.,CASSFAEYGYTF,TGTGCCAGCAGTTTTGCAGAGTATGGCTACACCTTC
TRBJ2-5,.,TRBV30,14,.,CAWSVHPGVKTQYF,TGTGCCTGGAGTGTACATCCGGGGGTGAAGACCCAGTACTTC
TRBJ2-3,.,TRBV6-6,15,.,CASSDPIRDTDTQYF,TGTGCCAGCTCGGACCCAATCAGGGACACAGATACGCAGTATTTT
TRBJ2-7,.,TRBV14,17,.,CASSPGWGLRGEYEQYF,TGTGCCAGCAGCCCAGGCTGGGGACTCCGAGGGGAGTACGAGCAGTACTTC
TRBJ2-1,.,TRBV5-1,14,.,CASSLEGQYNEQFF,TGCGCCAGCAGCTTGGAGGGTCAGTACAATGAGCAGTTCTTC
TRBJ2-1,.,TRBV6-2/TRBV6-3,15,.,CASSYMGFRLNEQFF,TGTGCCAGCAGTTACATGGGATTCAGGCTGAATGAGCAGTTCTTC
TRBJ2-7,.,TRBV7-9,17,TRBD2,CASSFGNSGGRTYEQYF,TGTGCCAGCAGCTTCGGTAATAGCGGGGGGCGAACCTACGAGCAGTACTTC
TRBJ2-5,once,TRBV30,10,.,CAWGKETQYF,TGTGCCTGGGGGAAAGAGACCCAGTACTTC
TRBJ1-1,few,TRBV18,15,.,CASSPPKGMNTEAFF,TGTGCCAGCTCACCACCGAAGGGGATGAACACTGAAGCTTTCTTT
TRBJ1-4,.,TRBV7-9,16,.,CASSSPTGGHSEKLFF,TGTGCCAGCAGCTCCCCAACGGGGGGGCATAGTGAAAAACTGTTTTTT
TRBJ2-5,once,TRBV7-3,13,.,CASSLTKQETQYF,TGTGCCAGCAGCTTAACCAAGCAAGAGACCCAGTACTTC
TRBJ2-5,.,TRBV5-1,14,.,CASSSGRGEETQYF,TGCGCCAGCAGCTCGGGACGGGGAGAAGAGACCCAGTACTTC
TRBJ1-1,.,TRBV15,14,TRBD1,CATSPDRLNTEAFF,TGTGCCACCAGTCCGGACAGGCTGAACACTGAAGCTTTCTTT
TRBJ2-7,.,TRBV7-2,11,.,CASSLKREQYF,TGTGCCAGCAGCTTAAAAAGGGAGCAGTACTTC
TRBJ1-3,.,TRBV6-5,14,.,CASSKQGSGNTIYF,TGTGCCAGCTCGAAACAGGGCTCTGGAAACACCATATATTTT
TRBJ2-7,.,TRBV4-2,14,.,CASSQDRYLYEQYF,TGTGCCAGCAGCCAAGATCGGTACCTGTACGAGCAGTACTTC
TRBJ2-2,.,TRBV7-3,12,.,CASSLITGELFF,TGTGCCAGCAGCTTAATCACCGGGGAGCTGTTTTTT
TRBJ2-5,.,TRBV4-3,16,.,CASSRTPGGEGETQYF,TGCGCCAGCAGCCGCACCCCCGGGGGAGAGGGTGAGACCCAGTACTTC
TRBJ1-2,.,TRBV6-5,12,.,CASSYGLGSYTF,TGTGCCAGCAGTTACGGTCTAGGTAGCTACACCTTC
TRBJ2-3,.,TRBV7-2,17,.,CASSLGVWSSGTDTQYF,TGTGCCAGCAGCTTAGGGGTTTGGTCTTCCGGCACAGATACGCAGTATTTT
TRBJ2-7,.,TRBV3-1/TRBV3-2,15,TRBD1,CASSQAGTGAYEQYF,TGTGCCAGCAGCCAAGCTGGGACAGGGGCCTACGAGCAGTACTTC
TRBJ2-5,.,TRBV29-1,12,.,CSGHEGAGTQYF,TGCAGCGGTCATGAGGGCGCGGGGACCCAGTACTTC
TRBJ1-2,.,TRBV9,15,.,CASSVGGQPYGGYTF,TGTGCCAGCAGCGTAGGCGGACAGCCTTATGGCGGCTACACCTTC
TRBJ2-2,once,TRBV5-4,15,.,CASSLKGANTGELFF,TGTGCCAGCAGCTTGAAGGGGGCGAACACCGGGGAGCTGTTTTTT
TRBJ1-6,.,TRBV6-5,15,.,CASREQGGIRSPLHF,TGTGCCAGTCGGGAGCAGGGAGGAATAAGGTCACCCCTCCACTTT
TRBJ2-5,once,TRBV6-5,10,.,CATSRETQYF,TGTGCCACCTCCCGGGAGACCCAGTACTTC
TRBJ2-4,.,TRBV6-1,15,.,CASSEHGGAKNIQYF,TGTGCCAGCAGTGAGCATGGGGGTGCCAAAAACATTCAGTACTTC
TRBJ2-3,.,TRBV6-5,16,TRBD1,CASSLLDRGRADTQYF,TGTGCCAGCAGTTTACTAGACAGGGGAAGAGCAGATACGCAGTATTTT
TRBJ1-2,.,TRBV6-5,14,.,CASSLGVPNYGYTF,TGTGCCAGCAGTTTGGGGGTCCCTAACTATGGCTACACCTTC
TRBJ2-7,once,TRBV4-2,15,.,CASSHPEGRGGEQYF,TGTGCCAGCAGCCATCCCGAAGGCAGGGGTGGCGAGCAGTACTTC
TRBJ1-2,.,TRBV12-3/TRBV12-4,12,.,CASGSGWNGYTF,TGTGCCAGCGGTTCGGGGTGGAATGGCTACACCTTC
TRBJ2-1,.,TRBV24-1,16,TRBD1,CATSDSRDRIVNEQFF,TGTGCCACCAGTGATAGCCGGGACAGGATAGTCAATGAGCAGTTCTTC
TRBJ1-6,.,TRBV7-9,15,.,CASSFLPGTDSPLHF,TGTGCCAGCAGCTTCCTTCCGGGAACGGATTCACCCCTCCACTTT
TRBJ2-7,.,TRBV7-2,15,.,CASSQGGRISYEQYF,TGTGCCAGCAGCCAAGGGGGGAGGATCTCCTACGAGCAGTACTTC
TRBJ1-2,.,TRBV6-5,14,.,CASRDSRAPYGYTF,TGTGCCAGCAGAGACTCAAGGGCCCCCTATGGCTACACCTTC
TRBJ1-1,.,TRBV10-1,15,TRBD1,CASSEPGTGRQGAFF,TGCGCCAGCAGTGAGCCCGGGACAGGGAGGCAAGGAGCTTTCTTT
TRBJ1-5,.,TRBV19,14,.,CASSILEGNQPQHF,TGTGCCAGTAGTATCCTTGAAGGGAATCAGCCCCAGCATTTT
TRBJ2-2,.,TRBV5-1,14,.,CASSLDGATGELFF,TGCGCCAGCAGCTTGGACGGGGCCACCGGGGAGCTGTTTTTT
TRBJ1-2,.,TRBV7-9,13,.,CASSLPSPGGYTF,TGTGCCAGCAGCTTACCTTCGCCCGGAGGCTACACCTTC
TRBJ1-4,few,TRBV28,12,.,CASSLRYEKLFF,TGTGCCAGCAGTTTGAGATATGAAAAACTGTTTTTT